This T cell receptor (beta chain) was captured by sequencing in a study of T cell responses to AZD1222 COVID-19 vaccine. The overall study: Researchers grouped second doses given at about 4 or about 12 weeks into one pool. Study-wide points: The CD4 TCRs associated with vaccination extended across spike and predominated at 160-218 and 743-854. Most donors were white British, females outnumbered males, and clonal diversity was possibly underestimated.

This table comes from immunoSEQ multiplex PCR, and its TCRdb copy is limited to in-frame clones, with some not included. The repertoire consists of about 30,000 clones, with about 93% occurring once and the leading ten covering over 8%. Germline-derived CDR1 and CDR2 are LGHDT and YNNKEL (reference sequence). The CDR3 has 13 residues. The V end lost 11 bases, the J end lost 2 bases, and 12 bases lay between the germline ends. Worth noting for this clone: The antigen is undetermined.

The origin of this receptor is an adult in good health. This chain connects TRBV3-1 (or the pseudogene TRBV3-2) to TRBJ2-2; no clear D. Sequenced here: peripheral blood, sampled on day 0 of AZD1222 vaccination. The chain's CDR3 is CAGLDGNTGELFF. CDR3 DNA: TGTGCCGGCTTGGACGGAAACACCGGGGAGCTGTTTTTT.